These T cell receptor beta chains were read from a single sample in a study of graft-versus-host responses after intestinal transplantation. Their antigens are not known. The data were produced by immunoSEQ multiplex PCR, yet TCRdb's version contains in-frame clones alone and is incomplete. The table records under 130,000 clones, roughly 93% of them present only once. The sequenced sample was unstimulated CD8+ T cells sorted from spleen or lymph node cells, obtained before intestinal transplant. Receptors were obtained from a human donor who received an intestinal transplant. Both conserved end residues are part of each CDR3. Clone size is shown for a subset of rows, as once, few, many or a class of expanded clone.

clone_size v_call cdr3_aa
NA TRBV27 CASATGDTGELFF
NA TRBV5-1 CASSVTSQGEQYF
NA TRBV2 CASSPGTGAHAFF
NA TRBV4-2 CASSQGEGQGMHEQFF
NA TRBV27 CASSLDGANGYEQYF
NA TRBV11-3 CASSSVTGDREQYF
NA TRBV27 CASSLIGAGELFF
NA TRBV7-6 CASSLAGGSDEQYF
NA TRBV30 CAWTYGSSDEQFF
once TRBV6-5 CASTPGLTNYGYTF
NA TRBV11-2 CASSLGSGEADTQYF
NA TRBV11-2 CASSLEDGTKETQYF
once TRBV6-5 CASSYPGAEQFF
NA TRBV15 CATSDRSSYEQYF
NA TRBV6-5 CASSYSASRDEQYF
NA TRBV5-6 CASSLEGTRENEKLFF
NA TRBV19 CAIGPRTGGENQPQHF
NA TRBV6-1 CASKQDTYSNQPQHF
NA TRBV29-1 CSVEGGYEGYTF
NA TRBV9 CASSVKSEANYGYTF
NA TRBV6-5 CASSSATNTEAFF
NA TRBV2 CASSGGWEDNQPQHF
once TRBV19 CASTPGQGFSYSNQPQHF